Following are 10 T cell receptor beta chains from one sample sequenced in a study of CD8+CD57+ T cells in acquired aplastic anemia. TCR beta VDJ and CDR3 profiling used genomic DNA as template. TCRdb reprocessed the reads with MiXCR, giving one entry per CDR3 protein. The data show about 160,000 distinct CDR3 sequences, with about two thirds seen just once and 40% to 60% held by the top ten. Patients who underwent sequencing had shown CD8+CD57+ cell expansion by flow cytometry. Sequencing was done on a sample of sorted CD4+, CD8+, or CD8+CD57+ T cells (not recorded which) from PBMCs. The receptor set was obtained from a human donor with aplastic anemia.

The CDR3 nucleotides are TGTGCCACCAGTGGCGGGACAGGGCAGCCCCAGCATTTT. It encodes CATSGGTGQPQHF. This sequence joins TRBV24-1 and TRBJ1-5; 9 bases align to TRBD1. J was trimmed by 7 bases and V by 5 bases; bases with no gene match: 2. CDR1 and CDR2 (germline): KGHDR, SFDVKD. The CDR3 has 13 amino acids.

About this clonotype itself: A junction end diverges from the germline sequence, so it may reflect a read error. J is TRBJ2-5 and V is TRBV6-6, with 11 bases lining up with TRBD2. CDR1 and CDR2 from the germline V gene are MNHNY and SVGAGI (reference sequence). CDR3 size: 14 residues. DNA of the CDR3: TGTGCCGGCAGCCGACTAGCGGGACAAGAGACCCAGTACTTC. It specifies CAGSRLAGQETQYF.

This chain links TRBV20-1 with TRBJ1-6, with D tentatively TRBD1 (5 bases). CDR1 DFQATT and CDR2 SNEGSKA come from the germline V gene (reference sequence). The CDR3 has 13 amino acids. V shed 6 bases and J shed 10 bases, with 16 bases lying between them. The CDR3, as DNA: TGCAGTGCGCGGACCGGGGGAGACTCACCCCTCCACTTT. Protein product: CSARTGGDSPLHF.

In its sample, this clonotype was seen a few times. The V gene is TRBV5-4, the J gene TRBJ2-1; 8 nucleotides agree with TRBD2. V lost 4 bases to trimming and J lost 8 bases; unmatched junction nucleotides: 11. Per the germline V gene, CDR1 is SGHNT and CDR2 is YYREEE (reference sequence). This CDR3 is 15 amino acids long. This CDR3 reads CASSPGLGGMDEQFF. The CDR3 bases are TGTGCCAGCAGCCCGGGACTAGGGGGGATGGATGAGCAGTTCTTC.

This clonotype has more than one count but fewer than ten. The chain uses TRBV7-9 and TRBJ2-3; tentative D call: TRBD2 (5 bases). The germline V gene has CDR1 SEHNR and CDR2 FQNEAQ (reference sequence). V shed 5 bases and J shed 2 bases, with 14 bases lying between them. This CDR3 contains 15 residues. CDR3 amino acids: CASSPGKSTTDTQYF. The CDR3 region has the DNA TGTGCCAGCAGCCCGGGGAAGAGCACCACAGATACGCAGTATTTT.

This clonotype was seen only a few times. J is TRBJ1-2 and V is TRBV25-1; D not resolved. Germline CDR1 MGHDK, CDR2 SYGVNS. CDR3 length equals 15 residues. V was clipped by 2 bases and J by 4 bases, with 14 bases between them. This CDR3 reads CASSEVGSQSYGYTF. As DNA, the CDR3 is TGTGCCAGCAGTGAAGTAGGCAGCCAGTCCTATGGCTACACCTTC.

The chain joins TRBV14 to TRBJ2-5; the D gene could be TRBD1 or TRBD2 (5 bases each). CDR3 size: 15 residues. Germline V gene data show CDR1 as SGHDN and CDR2 as FVKESK. Trimming left V 5 bases short and J 5 bases short, with 18 bases between. CDR3 amino acids: CASSVRDPGPETQYF. CDR3 DNA: TGTGCCAGCAGCGTCCGGGACCCAGGGCCCGAGACCCAGTACTTC.

This clonotype occurred once. The chain has TRBV20-1 and TRBJ1-3; D unresolved. This CDR3 has 13 residues. Germline V lookup: CDR1 DFQATT, CDR2 SNEGSKA (reference sequence). V dropped 3 bases and J dropped 0 bases, with 6 bases sitting between them. CDR3 coding DNA: TGCAGTGCTAGGCAGGCCTCTGGAAACACCATATATTTT. This gives the protein CSARQASGNTIYF.

In its sample, this clonotype was seen once. V gene TRBV7-8 combines with J gene TRBJ1-2; D remains unclear. Between the trimmed V and J ends, which lost 5 bases and 6 bases, there was a span of 13 bases. Germline CDR1 and CDR2: SGHVS and FQNEAQ. The CDR3 runs to 13 residues. CDR3 residues: CASSPFPMDGYTF. The CDR3 bases are TGTGCCAGCAGCCCCTTTCCGATGGATGGCTACACCTTC.

The chain is built from TRBV15 and TRBJ1-2; no reliable D call. CDR3 size: 13 residues. V gave up 2 bases and J gave up 5 bases, with 9 bases separating them. Germline V gene sequence: CDR1 LNHNV, CDR2 YYDKDF (reference sequence). The DNA for the CDR3 is TGTGCCACCAGCAGACCTACAGAGTATGGCTACACCTTC. Protein sequence: CATSRPTEYGYTF.